This TCR beta chain was found in a study of cytomegalovirus exposure and HLA in healthy donors (dated by TCRdb to the late 2010s). As for the study more broadly: According to an earlier analysis of several hundred of the donors, about 170 million T cells yielded over 100 million unique TCR beta sequences and 276 Gb of sequence data. Donor age, sex, ethnicity and CMV serostatus were collected together with the repertoire data. The study aimed to test whether cataloging public T cell receptors could reveal signatures of past pathogen exposure. The study combined high-throughput TCR immunosequencing, statistical association of individual TCRs with disease status, and machine learning to predict cytomegalovirus infection status. In the later analysis, no new phenotypic data were used to find candidate immune exposures; instead, reliance was placed on TCR beta sequences and their occurrence across donors. The number of typed donors differed by locus: about 629-630 for A, B, C, DRB1 and DQB1; 522 for DQA1; 606 for DPA1; and some 470 for DPB1. Roughly 300 gigabases of sequencing data and approximately 85 million unique TCR sequences were included in an early release covering 500 to 750 HLA-typed donors. A later genetic analysis took genome-wide SNP genotypes for about 55% of the 666 donors and used that subset as a discovery cohort. An earlier analysis of fewer than 750 of the donors used high-throughput TCR beta sequencing to judge whether each TCR beta V gene segment behaved as functional or pseudogenic. To study patterns of TCR occurrence, a later analysis re-analyzed previously published TCR beta repertoires from 650 to 750 donors and added high-resolution HLA genotyping. Of the approximately 400 genotyped donors, around 81% fell in the genetic ancestry cluster associated with self-reported Caucasian donors. Roughly five DR-DQ haplotypes were handled as single units for association and clustering, since linkage in the cohort was strong. The T cell repertoires of under 700 subjects were profiled by immunosequencing and related to cytomegalovirus serostatus. Every discovery cohort repertoire had been produced on one sequencing platform. Besides the first cohort of 550 to 750 subjects, a separate validation cohort made up of roughly 120 different subjects was used. Among a few hundred genotyped donors of the cohort, an average of approximately 250,000 unique TCR beta nucleotide sequences were sequenced per donor, around 18% of them non-productive. Class I and class II HLA loci were covered by the typing at four-digit resolution. Paper-wide results and their limitations: For the cohort, immune exposure information was limited to CMV serostatus. Because HLA typing was unavailable for some donors at each locus, only the typed subset was used in association tests. An earlier analysis of 587 of the donors showed that most TCR beta V segments appeared in productive rearrangements either about 87% or about 30% of the time, which broadly matched IMGT annotations. The authors suggested that the approach could potentially be generalized to other disease states and immunological phenotypes. A few of the identified cytomegalovirus-associated TCR beta chains were confirmed in vitro to be specific for cytomegalovirus antigens. Across donors, most TCR sequences were observed very rarely, whereas some public TCRs were present in many individuals. In this cohort, only TCR beta chains were sequenced, and detectable features were limited by the absence of alpha or paired-chain data. According to a later analysis, most CMV-associated TCR beta chains appeared to be HLA-restricted, and the HLA associations seemed to be driven largely by CMV exposure. V-gene and J-gene trimming of TCR beta chains was associated with a missense DCLRE1C variant in a later genetic analysis, and the association was replicated in an independent cohort. A further reported finding was that TCR beta sequences accurately predicted the HLA-A and HLA-B alleles for most subjects in the first cohort. Compared with the approximately 720-donor mean, donors in an Asian-associated ancestry cluster had fewer N-insertions in productive TCRs, according to a later genetic analysis. Because the 87-base-pair reads could not distinguish some IMGT-functional V segments, including TRBV6-2 and TRBV6-3, those segments were excluded. A group of highly shared sequence variants was considered likely to be a technical artifact of the sequencing pipeline. In both the original and validation cohorts, the classifier was reported to diagnose cytomegalovirus status with high specificity and sensitivity. The study gave a list of more than 150 TCR beta chains associated with cytomegalovirus. Specific HLA alleles were associated with over 15,000 TCR beta sequences at a false discovery rate of 0.05 in a later analysis. Assigning TCR associations to individual alleles was difficult when HLA alleles, especially DR and DQ, strongly co-occurred. Correlated functional status among segregating V segments might be attributable to linkage disequilibrium, but an unknown experimental factor could not be ruled out. Presence/absence analyses assumed roughly uniform sequencing depth across donors, an assumption that may not hold. In a later analysis, HLA-associated TCR beta chains were found to be more clonally expanded and to have lower generation probabilities than equally common non-associated chains. A later analysis reported that several top co-occurrence clusters appeared linked to parvovirus B19, influenza, CMV and Epstein-Barr virus. Approximately 16 rarely observed V segments, including chromosome 9 orphons, were excluded from the earlier analysis of approximately 600 of the donors because counts were too low. In a later analysis, TCR association rates were found to vary across HLA loci, with the most associated TCRs seen for DRB1 alleles and the fewest for HLA-C alleles.

Preparation of the library involved the immunoSEQ multiplex PCR assay. A mixture of 60 forward primers for TCR Vbeta segments and 13 reverse primers for TCR Jbeta segments was used in the multiplex PCR. Amplification of the CDR3 region of rearranged TCR beta genes was performed with a multiplex PCR assay on genomic DNA. The amplified TCR beta libraries were sequenced on the Illumina HiSeq System as 87-base-pair reads. Concerning the study's data processing: In a later analysis, some 80 million unique TCR beta chains were counted across the 666 repertoires, and roughly 10 million of these chains were shared by at least two donors. Raw reads were error-corrected and collapsed into unique sequences with a nearest-neighbor algorithm that merged closely related sequences to remove PCR and sequencing errors. Alignment of CDR3 sequences to IMGT reference sequences was used to assign V, D and J gene segments. For a sequence to be retained, at least a six-nucleotide match to both a V gene segment and a J gene segment was required. Rearrangements were classified as productive when the CDR3 lacked stop codons and remained in frame with V and J, and all other rearrangements were classified as non-productive. Following IMGT convention, CDR3 was defined as the stretch from the second conserved V-encoded cysteine up to the conserved J-encoded phenylalanine. The earlier analysis of 450 to 750 of the donors excluded any sequence lacking an unambiguous match to a single V gene segment. An earlier analysis of some 610 of the donors called V segments functional above 56.7% productive rearrangements and segregating when the between-donor standard deviation exceeded 5%. A statistical classification framework was developed to diagnose cytomegalovirus status using the catalog of TCR beta chain sequences. In a later analysis, V and J genes were assigned by comparing TCR nucleotide sequences against IMGT/GENE-DB human TR gene sequences. A later analysis assigned CDR3 sequences and most-parsimonious VDJ recombination scenarios with the TCRdist pipeline. A later analysis defined each TCR beta chain by its CDR3 amino acid sequence plus V-gene family, and excluded reads lacking a unique V-gene family. As a way to deal with suspected cross-contamination and a sequencing artifact, a later analysis dropped approximately 570 nucleotide sequences that were highly shared and had low generation probability. A later analysis calculated a clonal expansion index for each public chain from normalized within-repertoire ranks of inferred template counts. In a later analysis, generation probabilities were computed with a VDJ recombination model fitted to out-of-frame rearrangements, and the resulting probabilities were checked against IGoR. In a later analysis, hypergeometric tests were used to score TCR-TCR, TCR-HLA and TCR-CMV co-occurrence, with a repertoire-size bias correction applied to TCR pairs. A later analysis estimated false discovery rates by permuting HLA or CMV assignments 20 times. In a later analysis, co-occurring TCRs were grouped using DBSCAN, and TCRdist sequence similarity was added for clustering within HLA-allele-positive subsets. Co-occurrence clustering excluded repertoires with fewer than 30,000 or more than 120,000 public chains, plus five with anomalous nucleotide sharing. Held by TCRdb, this immuneACCESS table contains in-frame sequences only and omits some clones. Under half of the omission traces to an unresolved V gene where checked; the cause of the rest is unknown. V, J and clone size are those of that table, while D and trimming were read from the DNA. The sample table contains roughly 150,000 clones; only one count was recorded for around 81% of them. The biggest ten clones account for 0.95% to 1.1% of the sample.

This clone was observed a few times. The antigen this receptor binds is unknown. No qualities accompany the bases; no much larger clone lies one base away. In total, more than 500 healthy bone marrow donors made up the cohort. Cohort members were all nominally healthy when sampled, although unrecorded immune exposures were likely present. The donor tested CMV seronegative, placing the donor among the approximately 400 seronegative members of the cohort. Every donor gave a peripheral blood sample, and the peripheral blood mononuclear cells from that sample were used for TCR beta sequencing. The Qiagen DNeasy Blood Extraction Kit was used to extract genomic DNA from the blood cell samples. Trimming takes 7 bases off V and 4 bases off J; junction bases not matched to a gene: 7. Its CDR3 holds 14 amino acids, cysteine through phenylalanine. Only the CDR3 DNA stays, 42 bases, in frame from base 1. The germline V gene encodes CDR1 ENHRY and CDR2 SYGVKD.

The chain uses TRBV10-3 and TRBJ2-5, with TRBD2 matching 9 junction bases. The receptor was derived from a woman aged 40 to 50 in good health and CMV-seronegative. Sequences were obtained from PBMCs. The CDR3 region reads CAIKGSGSGETQYF. In nucleotides, the sequence is TGTGCCATCAAGGGTAGCGGGAGTGGAGAGACCCAGTACTTC.